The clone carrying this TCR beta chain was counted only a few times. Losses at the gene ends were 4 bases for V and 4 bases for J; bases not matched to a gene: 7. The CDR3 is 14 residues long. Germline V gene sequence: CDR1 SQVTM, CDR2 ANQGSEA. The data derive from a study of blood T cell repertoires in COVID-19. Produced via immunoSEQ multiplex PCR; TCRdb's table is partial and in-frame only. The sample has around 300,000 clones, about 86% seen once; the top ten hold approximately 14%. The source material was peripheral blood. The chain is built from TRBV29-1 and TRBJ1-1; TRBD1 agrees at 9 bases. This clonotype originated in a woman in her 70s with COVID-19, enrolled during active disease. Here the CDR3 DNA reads TGCAGCGTTGTGACCGGGACAGGGAGCACTGAAGCTTTCTTT. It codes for CSVVTGTGSTEAFF.